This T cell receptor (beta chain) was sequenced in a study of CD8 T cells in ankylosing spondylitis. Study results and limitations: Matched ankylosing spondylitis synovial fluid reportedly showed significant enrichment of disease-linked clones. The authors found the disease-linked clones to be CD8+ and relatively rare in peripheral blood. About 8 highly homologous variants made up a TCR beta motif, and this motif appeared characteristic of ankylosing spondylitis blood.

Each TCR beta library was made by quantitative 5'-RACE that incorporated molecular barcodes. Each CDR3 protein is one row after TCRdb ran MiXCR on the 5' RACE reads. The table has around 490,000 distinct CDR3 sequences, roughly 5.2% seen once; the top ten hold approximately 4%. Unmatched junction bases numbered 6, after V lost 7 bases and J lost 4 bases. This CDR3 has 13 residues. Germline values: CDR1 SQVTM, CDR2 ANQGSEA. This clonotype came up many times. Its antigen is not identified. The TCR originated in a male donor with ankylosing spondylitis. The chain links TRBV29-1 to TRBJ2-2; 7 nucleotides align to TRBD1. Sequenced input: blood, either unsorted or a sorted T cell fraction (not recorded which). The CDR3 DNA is TGCAGCGCGGACAGGCCGGGCACCGGGGAGCTGTTTTTT. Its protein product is CSADRPGTGELFF.